Following are 15 T cell receptor beta chains from one sample sequenced in a study of T cell repertoires in cytomegalovirus infection. TCRdb reprocessed the reads via MiXCR and lists one record per CDR3 protein. This table has around 130,000 distinct CDR3 sequences, almost 9% appearing once. The material sequenced was PBMCs. All receptors come from a human donor in good health (CMV status not recorded). Some clones in this sample may be carry-over from other donors' samples.

The sample holds many counts of this clonotype. This rearrangement joins TRBV20-1 to TRBJ2-2; the D gene could be TRBD1 or TRBD2 (6 bases each). Germline assignment: CDR1 DFQATT and CDR2 SNEGSKA (reference sequence). This CDR3 comprises 14 residues. Trimming shortened V by 4 bases and J by 3 bases, and 12 bases separated the two germline ends. CDR3 sequence reads: CSANRGHDTGELFF. The CDR3 DNA reads as TGCAGTGCTAACCGGGGGCATGACACCGGGGAGCTGTTTTTT.

This clonotype was found many times. This chain joins TRBV20-1 and TRBJ2-7, with 7 bases fitting TRBD2. V lost 3 bases, J lost 0 bases, and 8 bases stayed unmatched. Germline values: CDR1 DFQATT, CDR2 SNEGSKA (reference sequence). The CDR3 totals 15 residues. CDR3 DNA: TGCAGTGCTAGGGATAGCGGGCGCAACTCCTACGAGCAGTACTTC. Amino acids: CSARDSGRNSYEQYF.

This clonotype was seen repeatedly, ten times or more. The gene calls are TRBV4-1 and TRBJ1-1; a possible D gene is TRBD1 (5 bases). V lost 1 base and J 0 bases, leaving 18 bases between the germline ends. Looked up from germline, CDR1 is MGHRA and CDR2 is YSYEKL. The CDR3 is 18 amino acids. The CDR3 nucleotides read TGCGCCAGCAGCCAAGTTGTGCTAGGAGGGGCGATGAACACTGAAGCTTTCTTT. Translated: CASSQVVLGGAMNTEAFF.

The rearrangement joins TRBV12-3 or TRBV12-4 to TRBJ2-1; 7 bases are a match to TRBD2. V gave up 5 bases and J gave up 4 bases; unmatched junction bases: 8. The CDR3 contains 15 residues. CDR3 sequence: CASSPGGGVYNEQFF. In DNA, the CDR3 is TGTGCCAGCAGTCCCGGCGGGGGTGTTTACAATGAGCAGTTCTTC.

This clonotype was observed a few times. The genes are TRBV2 and TRBJ1-4, with 7 bases matching TRBD1. CDR3 length: 14 amino acids. Germline assignment: CDR1 SNHLY and CDR2 FYNNEI. V was clipped by 8 bases and J by 6 bases; unmatched bases: 9. The CDR3: CASCIRGTDEKLFF. The CDR3 DNA follows: TGTGCCAGCTGCATCAGGGGGACGGATGAAAAACTGTTTTTT.

This clonotype was picked up many times. The V call is TRBV10-3, the J call TRBJ2-1, with TRBD1 matching over 9 bases. Trimming at V came to 4 bases and at J to 10 bases, leaving 11 bases not matched to a gene. From germline, CDR1 is ENHRY and CDR2 SYGVKD. The CDR3 runs 15 residues. CDR3 nucleotides: TGTGCCATCAGTGCGGGACAGGGCCTTACGGGGGAGCAGTTCTTC. Translated, it gives CAISAGQGLTGEQFF.

This clonotype was counted many times. V gene TRBV7-8 combines with J gene TRBJ1-6, with D possibly TRBD1 on 5 matching bases. This CDR3 comprises 17 residues. V lost 0 bases and J lost 9, with 18 bases in between. The germline CDR1 and CDR2 sequences are SGHVS and FQNEAQ. The DNA of the CDR3 is TGTGCCAGCAGCTTAGCAGGGGTCGGGAAAGGATCTTCACCCCTCCACTTT. It encodes CASSLAGVGKGSSPLHF.

The table lists this clonotype with many counts. As DNA, the CDR3 is TGTGCCAGCAGTGAGGGGGCAGCCACAGATACGCAGTATTTT. Its protein is CASSEGAATDTQYF. This chain connects TRBV2 to TRBJ2-3, with D maybe TRBD1 (6 bases). This CDR3 comprises 14 residues. Trimming removed 3 bases at V and 2 bases at J, with 9 bases between. The germline V gene has CDR1 SNHLY and CDR2 FYNNEI. The full variable domain, completed using reference TRBV2 and TRBJ2-3, is EPEVTQTPSHQVTQMGQEVILRCVPISNHLYFYWYRQILGQKVEFLVSFYNNEISEKSEIFDDQFSVERPDGSNFTLKIRSTKLEDSAMYFCASSEGAATDTQYFGPGTRLTVL.

The table lists this clonotype with a few counts. In DNA, the CDR3 is TGTGCCAGCAGCTTGGGCTCGGGGGCCTTTGGGGCCAACGTCCTGACTTTC. Its protein is CASSLGSGAFGANVLTF. The chain links TRBV7-3 to TRBJ2-6, with D possibly called TRBD1 or TRBD2 (6 bases each). Germline V gives CDR1 SGHTA, CDR2 FQGTGA. V was pared by 3 bases and J by 3 bases, with 15 bases between. There are 17 residues in the CDR3.

This clonotype occurred many times. CDR3 loop: CASSVGGAPTNEKLFF. The CDR3, as DNA: TGTGCCAGCAGCGTAGGAGGGGCGCCGACTAATGAAAAACTGTTTTTT. The chain recombines TRBV9 with TRBJ1-4; weak D call: TRBD1 (5 bases). The V gene's germline CDR1 is SGDLS and CDR2 YYNGEE. The CDR3 covers 16 residues. V dropped 0 bases and J dropped 2 bases, with 11 bases sitting between them.

This clonotype was detected many times. The genes are TRBV7-2 and TRBJ1-1, with D tentatively TRBD1 (6 bases). The CDR3 contains 14 residues. CDR1 is SGHTA, CDR2 FQGNSA, per germline. The V gene lost 5 bases and the J gene lost 1 base, with 11 bases spanning the gap. The CDR3 DNA sequence: TGTGCCAGCAGCCTCCAGACAGGGAACACTGAAGCTTTCTTT. Amino acids: CASSLQTGNTEAFF.

This clonotype was recorded many times. This rearrangement joins TRBV7-2 to TRBJ1-5, with D possibly being TRBD1 (6 bases). Trimming removed 2 bases at V and 2 bases at J, with 7 bases between. The CDR3 sequence is 14 residues long. CDR1 is SGHTA, CDR2 FQGNSA, per germline. CDR3 sequence (DNA): TGTGCCAGCAGCTTACGGACAGGCAATCAGCCCCAGCATTTT. It encodes CASSLRTGNQPQHF.

In this sample, this clonotype turned up many times. The rearrangement joins TRBV7-2 to TRBJ1-4; D is possibly TRBD1 (6 bases). CDR1 is SGHTA, CDR2 FQGNSA, per germline. The CDR3 extends over 15 amino acids. Trimming took 5 bases from V and 3 from J, leaving 13 bases between them. The CDR3 here is CASSRNRESNEKLFF. The CDR3 coding sequence is TGTGCCAGCAGCAGAAACAGGGAATCTAATGAAAAACTGTTTTTT.

The rearrangement uses TRBV4-1 and TRBJ2-3; 9 bases match TRBD2. From germline, CDR1 is MGHRA and CDR2 YSYEKL. V dropped 0 bases and J dropped 3; count of bases not matched to a gene: 4. This CDR3 region has 16 residues. The DNA for the CDR3 is TGCGCCAGCAGCCAAGAGGCGGGGGGGAGGACAGATACGCAGTATTTT. Amino acid sequence: CASSQEAGGRTDTQYF.

This clonotype was detected many times. The chain carries TRBV7-2 and TRBJ2-3, with D unclear. Germline CDR1 SGHTA, CDR2 FQGNSA. This CDR3 is 13 amino acids long. The germline V and J ends were trimmed by 3 bases and 2 bases, with 6 bases remaining between them. The CDR3 DNA reads as TGTGCCAGCAGCTTGCAGCCCACAGATACGCAGTATTTT. This gives the protein CASSLQPTDTQYF.